This is a list of T cell receptor beta chains from one sample in a study of control samples from healthy donors and cancer patients. Profiled with immunoSEQ multiplex PCR; TCRdb holds only in-frame clones, not every one. This table holds about 160,000 clones, approximately 90% found once. The sequencing sample was made of blood. The receptors here all came from a man between 25 and 39 years old in good health. Both conserved end residues are part of each CDR3. A D gene is named only where the DNA matches it firmly. Only some rows state a clone size, as once, few, many or a class for expanded clones.

size: NA
V: TRBV5-6
D: NA
J: TRBJ2-6
CDR3: CASSLAGVDVLTF
DNA: TGTGCCAGCAGCTTGGCAGGGGTTGACGTCCTGACTTTC

size: once
V: TRBV4-2
D: NA
J: TRBJ1-2
CDR3: CASSQDTTGPYGYTF
DNA: TGTGCCAGCAGCCAAGATACAACTGGACCGTATGGCTACACCTTC

size: NA
V: TRBV7-2
D: TRBD2
J: TRBJ2-1
CDR3: CASSGISGAKRSNEQFF
DNA: TGTGCCAGCAGCGGAATCAGCGGGGCGAAGAGGAGCAATGAGCAGTTCTTC

size: NA
V: TRBV19
D: NA
J: TRBJ1-2
CDR3: CASSISPDDYGYTF
DNA: TGTGCCAGTAGTATTAGCCCGGACGATTATGGCTACACCTTC

size: NA
V: TRBV11-2
D: NA
J: TRBJ1-2
CDR3: CASSVTQGIAYGYTF
DNA: TGTGCCAGCAGCGTCACACAGGGAATTGCTTATGGCTACACCTTC

size: once
V: TRBV6-5
D: TRBD1
J: TRBJ1-5
CDR3: CASRPDRSYQPQHF
DNA: TGTGCCAGCAGACCGGACAGGTCCTATCAGCCCCAGCATTTT

size: NA
V: TRBV3-1/TRBV3-2
D: NA
J: TRBJ1-6
CDR3: CASSSKKGLNSPLHF
DNA: TGTGCCAGCAGCTCCAAGAAGGGATTGAATTCACCCCTCCACTTT

size: NA
V: TRBV12-3/TRBV12-4
D: NA
J: TRBJ2-5
CDR3: CASSLYRGETQYF
DNA: TGTGCCAGCAGTTTATATCGGGGGGAGACCCAGTACTTC

size: NA
V: TRBV28
D: NA
J: TRBJ1-5
CDR3: CASGAQVGAFNQPQHF
DNA: TGTGCCAGCGGGGCCCAGGTGGGGGCTTTTAATCAGCCCCAGCATTTT

size: NA
V: TRBV19
D: TRBD2
J: TRBJ2-1
CDR3: CASRGLAENEQFF
DNA: TGTGCCAGTAGGGGGCTAGCGGAGAATGAGCAGTTCTTC

size: NA
V: TRBV3-1/TRBV3-2
D: NA
J: TRBJ2-1
CDR3: CASSQHNWGSSYNEQFF
DNA: TGTGCCAGCAGCCAACATAATTGGGGGAGCTCCTACAATGAGCAGTTCTTC

size: NA
V: TRBV24-1
D: TRBD1
J: TRBJ1-4
CDR3: CATSDTGTGLGKLFF
DNA: TGTGCCACCAGTGATACCGGGACAGGGCTTGGAAAACTGTTTTTT